This passage covers 27 T cell receptor beta chains from one sample sequenced in a study of OX40 agonist ivuxolimab in advanced cancers. Libraries were made using the immunoSEQ multiplex PCR assay. The source is immuneACCESS, and TCRdb retained only in-frame sequences with V and J called. Part of the clones is not carried over; for the studies checked, unresolved V genes explain less than half of this, and the remainder is unexplained. The sample table lists roughly 41,000 clones, almost 80% of them with a count of one. Roughly 21% of the sample belongs to the ten largest clones. The starting material was CD4+ or CD8+ T cells sorted from blood, obtained in a trial of the OX40 agonist ivuxolimab. The receptor set was obtained from an adult with an advanced solid tumor such as melanoma, head and neck, liver or kidney cancer.

This chain uses TRBV5-5 with TRBJ2-7; D gene ambiguous. This CDR3 comprises 14 residues. Deletions cut 1 base from V and 1 base from J, with 9 bases between. CDR1 is SGHKS, CDR2 YYEKEE, per germline (reference sequence). The CDR3 region has the DNA TGTGCCAGCAGCTTGTTTCCCGAATCCTACGAGCAGTACTTC. This gives the protein CASSLFPESYEQYF.

J is TRBJ2-1 and V is TRBV5-1; 12 bases fit TRBD2. This CDR3 is built from 17 residues. Trimming took 4 bases from V and 3 from J; bases not matched to a gene: 8. Germline assignment: CDR1 SGHRS and CDR2 YFSETQ. CDR3 amino acids: CASSHHLAGGVYNEQFF. DNA of the CDR3: TGCGCCAGCAGCCACCACCTAGCGGGGGGGGTCTACAATGAGCAGTTCTTC.

The chain recombines TRBV7-9 with TRBJ1-2, with D unresolved. Trimming took off 5 bases at V and 2 bases at J, with 9 bases between the two ends. Germline assignment: CDR1 SEHNR and CDR2 FQNEAQ (reference sequence). This CDR3 spans 13 amino acids. The CDR3 loop reads CASSSAVNYGYTF. CDR3 DNA sequence: TGTGCCAGCAGCAGCGCTGTCAACTATGGCTACACCTTC.

The V call is TRBV6-5, the J call TRBJ2-1; the D is unclear. The CDR3 totals 12 residues. The ends were cut back, 4 bases at V and 5 bases at J, with 6 bases in the middle. Germline V lookup: CDR1 MNHEY, CDR2 SVGAGI. The CDR3 sequence: CASSWGNNEQFF. The CDR3 DNA follows: TGTGCCAGCAGTTGGGGAAACAATGAGCAGTTCTTC.

The chain carries TRBV27 and TRBJ2-3; tentative D call: TRBD2 (5 bases). Germline CDR1 is MNHEY and CDR2 is SMNVEV (reference sequence). V dropped 5 bases and J dropped 0 bases, with 12 bases sitting between them. The CDR3 spans 15 residues. CDR3 residues: CASSPTSLSTDTQYF. CDR3 bases: TGTGCCAGCAGTCCCACTAGTTTGAGCACAGATACGCAGTATTTT.

This chain uses TRBV6-6 with TRBJ1-5, with D unclear. Trimming took 2 bases from V and 3 from J, leaving 8 bases between them. The CDR3 contains 14 residues. CDR1 MNHNY and CDR2 SVGAGI come from the germline V gene (reference sequence). CDR3: CASSYGNPNQPQHF. CDR3 sequence (DNA): TGTGCCAGCAGTTACGGGAACCCCAATCAGCCCCAGCATTTT.

Only a few counts were recorded for this clone. CDR3 amino acids: CASSPPRLSGNTIYF. CDR3 sequence (DNA): TGTGCCAGCAGCCCGCCGAGACTCTCTGGAAACACCATATATTTT. This sequence joins TRBV13 and TRBJ1-3; D is undetermined. V lost 5 bases and J 0 bases, leaving 11 bases between the germline ends. CDR3 length: 15 residues. Germline values: CDR1 PRHDT, CDR2 FYEKMQ (reference sequence).

V and J are TRBV15 and TRBJ2-2, with 8 nucleotides matching TRBD1. The CDR3 covers 16 residues. CDR1 and CDR2 (germline): LNHNV, YYDKDF (reference sequence). With 3 bases clipped from V and 4 bases from J, the junction kept 7 bases outside the gene matches. The CDR3 DNA is TGTGCCACCAGCAGGGGGACAGGCGGCACCACCGGGGAGCTGTTTTTT. It encodes CATSRGTGGTTGELFF.

This clone was picked up one time. The genes are TRBV7-8 and TRBJ2-2; D is perhaps TRBD1 or TRBD2 (5 bases each). Germline values: CDR1 SGHVS, CDR2 FQNEAQ. The CDR3 spans 13 residues. V was clipped by 6 bases and J by 2 bases, with 7 bases between them. CDR3 protein: CASRGPNTGELFF. The CDR3 DNA is TGTGCCAGCAGGGGACCCAACACCGGGGAGCTGTTTTTT.

V and J are TRBV5-6 and TRBJ2-5, with D unresolved. Trimming left V 0 bases short and J 5 bases short, with 11 bases between. This CDR3 has 14 residues. In germline, CDR1 is SGHDT, CDR2 YYEEEE. This chain's CDR3 is CASSLEQAWETQYF. Written as DNA, the CDR3 is TGTGCCAGCAGCTTGGAGCAGGCATGGGAGACCCAGTACTTC.

CDR3 in DNA: TGTGCCAGCAGTGAATTGGGGACCTACTCCTACAATGAGCAGTTCTTC. It specifies CASSELGTYSYNEQFF. The gene calls are TRBV6-1 and TRBJ2-1; perhaps D is TRBD1 or TRBD2 (5 bases each). The ends were cut back, 2 bases at V and 0 bases at J, with 11 bases in the middle. The CDR3 spans 16 residues. Germline CDR1 reads MNHNS; CDR2 reads SASEGT.

The chain links TRBV19 to TRBJ1-2; a weak D match, TRBD1 (5 bases). Germline V gene data show CDR1 as LNHDA and CDR2 as SQIVND (reference sequence). The CDR3 is made up of 15 amino acids. V lost 3 bases and J lost 6, with 17 bases in between. CDR3 region: CASSMAQSRVHGYTF. DNA of the CDR3: TGTGCCAGTAGTATGGCTCAGTCCAGGGTACATGGCTACACCTTC.

J is TRBJ2-3 and V is TRBV11-1; TRBD2 agrees at 11 bases. The CDR3 loop spans 19 amino acids. The trim removed 4 bases at V and 4 bases at J, leaving 16 bases unmatched. Germline V gene sequence: CDR1 SGHAT, CDR2 FQDESV (reference sequence). The CDR3 nucleotides read TGTGCCAGCAGCTGGCCCCCTAGCGGGGGGCGCCTGGGCTCAGATACGCAGTATTTT. Residues: CASSWPPSGGRLGSDTQYF. The complete variable domain, with remaining parts taken from reference TRBV11-1 and TRBJ2-3, reads EAEVAQSPRYKITEKSQAVAFWCDPISGHATLYWYRQILGQGPELLVQFQDESVVDDSQLPKDRFSAERLKGVDSTLKIQPAELGDSAMYLCASSWPPSGGRLGSDTQYFGPGTRLTVL.

The chain is built from TRBV25-1 and TRBJ2-1; 7 bases match TRBD1. V lost 4 bases to trimming and J lost 6 bases; unmatched junction nucleotides: 6. Germline CDR1 reads MGHDK; CDR2 reads SYGVNS. The CDR3 is made up of 14 amino acids. The CDR3 DNA is TGTGCCAGCAGTGGATTAGACAGGGTCAATGAGCAGTTCTTC. Its protein product is CASSGLDRVNEQFF.

The rearrangement links TRBV28 to TRBJ2-1; a weak D match, TRBD1 (6 bases). Trimming pared 3 bases from V and 10 bases from J, leaving 10 bases between. This CDR3 spans 12 amino acids. CDR1 MDHEN and CDR2 SYDVKM come from the germline V gene. The CDR3 loop is CASSFPGTEQFF. For the CDR3, the DNA is TGTGCCAGCAGTTTTCCTGGGACAGAGCAGTTCTTC. Full variable domain (outside the CDR3, taken from reference TRBV28 and TRBJ2-1): DVKVTQSSRYLVKRTGEKVFLECVQDMDHENMFWYRQDPGLGLRLIYFSYDVKMKEKGDIPEGYSVSREKKERFSLILESASTNQTSMYLCASSFPGTEQFFGPGTRLTVL.

The rearrangement joins TRBV27 to TRBJ2-7; perhaps D is TRBD1 or TRBD2 (6 bases each). The germline V and J ends were trimmed by 3 bases and 4 bases, with 13 bases remaining between them. Germline CDR1 is MNHEY and CDR2 is SMNVEV (reference sequence). There are 14 residues in the CDR3. The CDR3 protein is CASSFSGARYEQYF. Written as DNA, the CDR3 is TGTGCCAGCAGTTTCTCGGGGGCGCGGTACGAGCAGTACTTC.

The rearrangement uses TRBV14 and TRBJ2-7, with a weak D call TRBD1 (6 bases). Germline CDR1 and CDR2: SGHDN and FVKESK. The CDR3 contains 16 residues. V was clipped by 4 bases and J by 4 bases, with 20 bases between them. The CDR3 reads CASSRVPGTIYYEQYF. The CDR3 coding sequence is TGTGCCAGCAGCCGAGTTCCCGGGACAATTTATTACGAGCAGTACTTC.

This clone is a singleton in its sample. V usage is TRBV19 and J usage is TRBJ2-7; D remains unclear. CDR3 length equals 13 residues. The germline CDR1 and CDR2 sequences are LNHDA and SQIVND (reference sequence). Trimming pared 3 bases from V and 0 bases from J, leaving 6 bases between. The CDR3 reads CASSMSNSYEQYF. The CDR3 nucleotides are TGTGCCAGTAGTATGTCCAACTCCTACGAGCAGTACTTC. Full variable domain (rest looked up from reference TRBV19 and TRBJ2-7): DGGITQSPKYLFRKEGQNVTLSCEQNLNHDAMYWYRQDPGQGLRLIYYSQIVNDFQKGDIAEGYSVSREKKESFPLTVTSAQKNPTAFYLCASSMSNSYEQYFGPGTRLTVT.

The rearrangement links TRBV4-2 to TRBJ1-4; no clear D gene. This CDR3 has 14 amino acids. The V and J ends lost 5 bases and 0 bases respectively, with 7 bases between them. The germline V gene has CDR1 LGHNA and CDR2 YNFKEQ. CDR3: CASSFKSTNEKLFF. The CDR3 DNA reads as TGTGCCAGCAGCTTTAAATCAACTAATGAAAAACTGTTTTTT.

The J gene is TRBJ1-5, the V gene TRBV28; possibly TRBD1 for D (5 bases). Trimming removed 8 bases at V and 3 bases at J, with 11 bases between. This CDR3 region has 13 residues. CDR1 is MDHEN, CDR2 SYDVKM, per germline. In DNA, the CDR3 is TGTGCCAGCGGGACGGTTTTCAATCAGCCCCAGCATTTT. The encoded protein is CASGTVFNQPQHF.

The chain links TRBV9 to TRBJ1-1, with 8 bases fitting TRBD1. The CDR3 consists of 14 residues. Looked up from germline, CDR1 is SGDLS and CDR2 is YYNGEE. The V and J ends lost 3 bases and 2 bases, in that order; junction bases with no gene match: 3. DNA of the CDR3: TGTGCCAGCAGCGCCCCAGGGGGCAACACTGAAGCTTTCTTT. Encoded protein: CASSAPGGNTEAFF.

The chain is built from TRBV15 and TRBJ2-2, with D maybe TRBD1 (6 bases). The CDR3 length is 16 residues. Germline CDR1 LNHNV, CDR2 YYDKDF (reference sequence). Trimming took 6 bases from V and 2 from J, leaving 16 bases between them. The CDR3 DNA sequence: TGTGCCACCAGGGATACCGGGACATTTAACACCGGGGAGCTGTTTTTT. Translating it yields CATRDTGTFNTGELFF.

The gene calls are TRBV27 and TRBJ2-1; TRBD2 aligns across 12 bases. V lost 1 base and J lost 10; bases outside the gene matches: 5. Germline assignment: CDR1 MNHEY and CDR2 SMNVEV (reference sequence). The CDR3 has 15 amino acids. The CDR3 loop reads CASSLYSTSGGEQFF. CDR3 nucleotide sequence: TGTGCCAGCAGTTTATACTCGACTAGCGGGGGAGAGCAGTTCTTC.

V is TRBV6-1 and J is TRBJ1-5; 9 bases map to TRBD1. The CDR3 runs to 14 residues. With 5 bases clipped from V and 6 bases from J, the junction kept 5 bases outside the gene matches. Per the germline V gene, CDR1 is MNHNS and CDR2 is SASEGT. CDR3 DNA sequence: TGTGCCAGCAGTAATAGGACAGGGGTTCAGCCCCAGCATTTT. This encodes CASSNRTGVQPQHF.

The chain recombines TRBV7-9 with TRBJ2-2; D is unclear. Deletions cut 4 bases from V and 5 bases from J, with 5 bases between. Germline CDR1 is SEHNR and CDR2 is FQNEAQ (reference sequence). There are 12 residues in the CDR3. The CDR3 DNA reads as TGTGCCAGCAGCTCCTGGACCGGGGAGCTGTTTTTT. This codes for CASSSWTGELFF.

The V and J genes are TRBV27 and TRBJ1-1; no clear D. The CDR3 sequence is 15 residues long. Germline CDR1 and CDR2: MNHEY and SMNVEV (reference sequence). Trimming shortened V by 2 bases and J by 5 bases, and 15 bases separated the two germline ends. The CDR3 DNA reads as TGTGCCAGCAGTTTAAGCGGTCTCCTGGGTACTGAAGCTTTCTTT. It is translated as CASSLSGLLGTEAFF.

This chain uses TRBV27 with TRBJ2-1; 9 bases fit TRBD2. Per the germline V gene, CDR1 is MNHEY and CDR2 is SMNVEV (reference sequence). V shed 6 bases, J shed 8 bases, and the junction held 11 bases outside the gene matches. The CDR3 extends over 15 amino acids. The CDR3 region has the DNA TGTGCCAGCAGCCGGAGCGGGGGGAGTGTCCATGAGCAGTTCTTC. This translates into CASSRSGGSVHEQFF.